The clone carrying this T cell receptor (beta chain) has more than one count but fewer than ten. The library targeted TCRbeta and was prepared with unique molecular identifiers. Via MiXCR, TCRdb re-called the PCR reads, giving one row per CDR3 protein. The sample yields 330,000 or so distinct CDR3 sequences, around a tenth seen once. CDR3 length: 13 amino acids. Trimming took 6 bases from V and 0 from J, leaving 6 bases between them. From germline, CDR1 is MNHEY and CDR2 SMNVEV (reference sequence). The data derive from a study of T-cell reconstitution after alpha-beta-depleted transplantation in children.

V gene TRBV27 combines with J gene TRBJ1-5, with D perhaps matching TRBD1 (5 bases). This clonotype was obtained from a human donor who donated a stem cell graft to a child with acute lymphoblastic leukemia. The source material was PBMCs from the stem cell graft donor, sampled from the stem cell graft. The CDR3 sequence: CASRTASNQPQHF. DNA of the CDR3: TGTGCCAGCAGGACAGCTAGCAATCAGCCCCAGCATTTT.